The present TCR beta chain was sequenced within a study of regulatory T cells in long-lasting Graves disease. Turning to the study itself: Duration of antithyroid drug therapy among newly diagnosed Graves' patients was under 3 months.

Time point here: newly diagnosed GD, antithyroid drugs for less than 3 months. There was RNA extracted from PBMCs, and the TCR library was made from it. V was trimmed by 8 bases and J by 0 bases, leaving 13 bases between them. The CDR3 sequence is 14 residues long. Both iRepertoire HTBI primers and Arm-PCR of CDR3 regions were used to build the TCR beta libraries. TCRdb reanalysed the multiplex PCR reads using MiXCR and keeps one entry per CDR3 protein. The sample includes over 350,000 distinct CDR3 sequences, 12% to 15% seen only once; the top ten take roughly a sixth. Many counts were recorded for this clonotype. These data also featured in a second study, about T cells in Graves' hyperthyroidism and ophthalmopathy. Per that study: Graves' hyperthyroidism without ophthalmopathy progression within 18 months was termed stable. Patients aged 18 to 65 with hyperthyroidism were newly diagnosed, with duration under 2 months. The TCR CDR3 was amplified in a first-round RT-PCR using the HTBI primer set.

This receptor was obtained from a woman in her forties or fifties with Graves disease. The source was peripheral blood mononuclear cells (PBMCs), collected at new diagnosis, from a patient treated with antithyroid drugs. The V gene is TRBV12-3 or TRBV12-4, the J gene TRBJ1-2; D ambiguous. The CDR3 loop reads CASVMDGANYGYTF. CDR3 DNA: TGTGCCAGCGTCATGGACGGAGCTAACTATGGCTACACCTTC.